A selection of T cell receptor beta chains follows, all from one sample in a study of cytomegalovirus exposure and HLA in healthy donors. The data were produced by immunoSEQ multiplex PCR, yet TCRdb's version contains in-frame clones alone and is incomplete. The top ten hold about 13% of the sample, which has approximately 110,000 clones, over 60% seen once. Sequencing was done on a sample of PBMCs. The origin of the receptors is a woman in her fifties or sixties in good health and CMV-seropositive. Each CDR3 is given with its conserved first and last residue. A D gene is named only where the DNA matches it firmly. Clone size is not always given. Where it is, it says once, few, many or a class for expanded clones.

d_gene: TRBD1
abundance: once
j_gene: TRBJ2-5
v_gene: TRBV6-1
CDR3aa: CASGDRLQETQYF
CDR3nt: TGTGCCAGCGGGGACAGGCTACAAGAGACCCAGTACTTC

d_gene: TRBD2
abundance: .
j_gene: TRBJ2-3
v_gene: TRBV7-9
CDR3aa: CASSLAGGSTDTQYF
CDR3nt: TGTGCCAGCAGCCTAGCGGGAGGCAGCACAGATACGCAGTATTTT

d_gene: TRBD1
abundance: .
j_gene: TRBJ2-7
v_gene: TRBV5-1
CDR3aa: CASSGGQGYEQYF
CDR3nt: TGCGCCAGCAGCGGCGGACAGGGCTACGAGCAGTACTTC

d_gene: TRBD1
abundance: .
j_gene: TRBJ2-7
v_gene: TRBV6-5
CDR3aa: CASSPSDRAYEQYF
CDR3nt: TGTGCCAGCAGTCCCTCCGACAGGGCTTACGAGCAGTACTTC

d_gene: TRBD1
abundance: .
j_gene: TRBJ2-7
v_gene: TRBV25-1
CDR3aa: CASSEGTGGGFYEQYF
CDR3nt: TGTGCCAGCAGTGAAGGGACAGGGGGTGGATTCTACGAGCAGTACTTC

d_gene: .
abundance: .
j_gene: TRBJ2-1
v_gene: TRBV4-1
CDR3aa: CASSLGRSSYNEQFF
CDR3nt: TGCGCCAGCAGTCTGGGTAGGAGCTCCTACAATGAGCAGTTCTTC

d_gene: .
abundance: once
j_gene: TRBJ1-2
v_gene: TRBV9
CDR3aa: CASSLRDRSNYGYTF
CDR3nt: TGTGCCAGCAGCTTACGAGACAGATCTAACTATGGCTACACCTTC

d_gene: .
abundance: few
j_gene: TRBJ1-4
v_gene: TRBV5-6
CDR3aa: CASSLDGENEKLFF
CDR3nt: TGTGCCAGCAGCTTGGATGGGGAGAATGAAAAACTGTTTTTT

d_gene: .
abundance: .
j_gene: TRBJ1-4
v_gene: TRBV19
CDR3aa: CASRTDSVATNEKLFF
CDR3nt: TGTGCCAGTAGGACGGACAGCGTTGCAACTAATGAAAAACTGTTTTTT

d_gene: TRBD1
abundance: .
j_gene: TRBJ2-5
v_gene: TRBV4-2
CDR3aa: CASSASRGSETQYF
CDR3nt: TGTGCCAGCAGCGCTTCCAGGGGGTCAGAGACCCAGTACTTC

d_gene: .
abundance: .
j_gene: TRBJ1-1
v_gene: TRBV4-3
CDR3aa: CASSQDIYTEAFF
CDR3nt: TGCGCCAGCAGCCAGGACATTTACACTGAAGCCTTCTTT

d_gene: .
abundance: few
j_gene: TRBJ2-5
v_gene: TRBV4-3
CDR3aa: CASSQDWGGGRQTQYF
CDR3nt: TGCGCCAGCAGCCAAGATTGGGGGGGCGGCAGGCAGACCCAGTACTTC

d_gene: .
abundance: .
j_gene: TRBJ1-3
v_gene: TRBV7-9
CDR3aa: CASSFLGGSGNTIYF
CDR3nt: TGTGCCAGCAGCTTCCTAGGGGGCTCTGGAAACACCATATATTTT

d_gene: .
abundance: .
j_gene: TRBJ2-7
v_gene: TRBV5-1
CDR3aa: CASSLVVGRRTGGYDEQYF
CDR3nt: TGCGCCAGCAGCTTGGTGGTGGGGAGGCGTACCGGGGGTTACGACGAGCAGTACTTC

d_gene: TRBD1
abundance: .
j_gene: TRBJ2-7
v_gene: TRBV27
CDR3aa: CASRRPGQSSYEQYF
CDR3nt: TGTGCCAGCCGACGTCCGGGACAGTCATCCTACGAGCAGTACTTC

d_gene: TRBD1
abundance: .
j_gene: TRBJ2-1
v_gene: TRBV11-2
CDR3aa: CASSLGQGINEQFF
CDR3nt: TGTGCCAGCAGCTTAGGACAGGGGATCAATGAGCAGTTCTTC

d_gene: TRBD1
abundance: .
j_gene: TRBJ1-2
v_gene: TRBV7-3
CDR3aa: CASSLSGQGDGYTF
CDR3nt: TGTGCCAGCAGCTTATCTGGACAGGGGGATGGCTACACCTTC

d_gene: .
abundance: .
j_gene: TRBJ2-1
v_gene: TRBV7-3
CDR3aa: CASSLTGSVYNEQFF
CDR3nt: TGTGCCAGCAGCTTAACTGGCTCAGTCTACAATGAGCAGTTCTTC

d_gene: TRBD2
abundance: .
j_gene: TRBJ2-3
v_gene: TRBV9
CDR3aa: CASSDLAGANTDTQYF
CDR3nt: TGTGCCAGCAGCGACCTAGCGGGGGCCAACACAGATACGCAGTATTTT

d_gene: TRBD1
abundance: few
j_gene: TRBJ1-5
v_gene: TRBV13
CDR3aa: CASSQTTGEAGNQPQHF
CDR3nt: TGTGCCAGCAGCCAGACTACAGGGGAGGCGGGCAATCAGCCCCAGCATTTT

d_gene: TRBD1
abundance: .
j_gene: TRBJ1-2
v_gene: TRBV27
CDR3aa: CASGRTGGRGYTF
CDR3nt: TGTGCCAGCGGTCGGACAGGGGGCCGGGGCTACACCTTC

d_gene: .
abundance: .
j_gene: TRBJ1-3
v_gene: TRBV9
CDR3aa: CASSVQGTGNTIYF
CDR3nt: TGTGCCAGCAGCGTACAGGGAACCGGAAACACCATATATTTT

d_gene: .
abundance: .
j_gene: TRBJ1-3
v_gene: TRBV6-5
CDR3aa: CASSYRAGTPGNTIYF
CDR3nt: TGTGCCAGCAGTTATAGGGCAGGGACACCTGGAAACACCATATATTTT

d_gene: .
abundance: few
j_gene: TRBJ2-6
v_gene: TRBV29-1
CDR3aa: CSVEVSSGANVLTF
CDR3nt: TGCAGCGTTGAAGTCAGTTCTGGGGCCAACGTCCTGACTTTC

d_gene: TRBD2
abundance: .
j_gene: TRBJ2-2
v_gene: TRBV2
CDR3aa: CASSGLAGGNTGELFF
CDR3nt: TGTGCCAGCAGTGGACTAGCGGGGGGGAACACCGGGGAGCTGTTTTTT

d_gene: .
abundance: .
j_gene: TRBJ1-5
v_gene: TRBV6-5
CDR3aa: CASSTGRSGQPQHF
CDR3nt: TGTGCCAGCAGTACAGGGCGTTCGGGACAGCCCCAGCATTTT

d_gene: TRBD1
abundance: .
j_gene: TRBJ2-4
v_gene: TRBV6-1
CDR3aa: CASSSGTGTNIQYF
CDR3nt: TGTGCCAGCAGTTCCGGGACAGGGACCAACATTCAGTACTTC

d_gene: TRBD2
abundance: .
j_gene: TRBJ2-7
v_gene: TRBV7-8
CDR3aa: CASSLRPSGGSYEQYF
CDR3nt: TGTGCCAGCAGCTTACGTCCTAGCGGGGGTTCCTACGAGCAGTACTTC

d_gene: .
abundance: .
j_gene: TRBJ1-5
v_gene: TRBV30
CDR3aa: CAWSFAYGGQGQPQHF
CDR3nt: TGTGCCTGGAGCTTTGCTTACGGTGGGCAAGGACAGCCCCAGCATTTT

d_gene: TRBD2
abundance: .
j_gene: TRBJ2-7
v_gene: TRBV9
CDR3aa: CASSVGVGGNGEQYF
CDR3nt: TGTGCCAGCAGCGTAGGGGTGGGGGGGAATGGCGAGCAGTACTTC

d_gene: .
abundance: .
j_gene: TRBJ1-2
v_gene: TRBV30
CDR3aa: CAWSITANYGYTF
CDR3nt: TGTGCCTGGAGTATAACAGCTAACTATGGCTACACCTTC

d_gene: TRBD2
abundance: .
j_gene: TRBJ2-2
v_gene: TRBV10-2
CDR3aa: CASSEIASGGGGTGELFF
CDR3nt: TGCGCCAGCAGTGAGATCGCTAGCGGGGGGGGCGGCACCGGGGAGCTGTTTTTT